This record concerns one T cell receptor beta chain sequence. In the original workflow: Estimation of nucleated cell counts relied on the amplification of reference gene primers. Libraries were prepared by immunoSEQ multiplex PCR; TCRdb keeps only in-frame clonotypes and omits some of them. V and J calls and clone size are copied from that table; D and trimming were computed from the DNA. This table holds some 97,000 clones, approximately 90% found once. The record originates from a study of blood T cell repertoires in COVID-19. Across the study: Samples came from the United States, Italy and Spain, spanning acute and convalescent COVID-19. The analysed material was cDNA or gDNA that came from T cells, B-cell-depleted T cells, or PBMCs.

The V gene lost 4 bases and the J gene lost 11 bases, with 14 bases spanning the gap. This CDR3 comprises 12 residues. Germline V lookup: CDR1 SNHLY, CDR2 FYNNEI. Sample: peripheral blood. This receptor was identified in a man in his fifties with active COVID-19. The V and J genes are TRBV2 and TRBJ1-1; weak D call: TRBD1 (5 bases). In DNA, the CDR3 is TGTGCCAGCAGTGTAGGGGTTTATTTGGCTTTCTTT. Amino acids: CASSVGVYLAFF.